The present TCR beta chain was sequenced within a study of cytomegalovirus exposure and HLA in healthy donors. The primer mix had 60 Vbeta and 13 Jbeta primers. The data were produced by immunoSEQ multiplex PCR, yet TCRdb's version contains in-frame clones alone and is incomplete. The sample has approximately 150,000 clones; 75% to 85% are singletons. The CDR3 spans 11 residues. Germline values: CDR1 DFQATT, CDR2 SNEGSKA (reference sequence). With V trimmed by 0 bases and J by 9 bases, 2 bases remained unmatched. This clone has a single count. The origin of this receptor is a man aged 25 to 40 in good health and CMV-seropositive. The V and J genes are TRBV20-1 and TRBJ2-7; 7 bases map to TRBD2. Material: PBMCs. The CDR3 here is CSARDGRGQYF. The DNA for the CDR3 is TGCAGTGCTAGAGATGGGAGGGGGCAGTACTTC.